The text below deals with one TCR beta chain. Antigen unknown. V was cut by 0 bases and J by 4 bases, with 14 bases left in between. Germline loops: CDR1 SGDLS, CDR2 YYNGEE. There are 17 residues in the CDR3. This record comes from a study of radiotherapy plus CTLA-4 blockade in lung cancer. Across the whole study: Objective responses were recorded in roughly 20% of patients, with disease control recorded in about 33%. Points from the study as a whole: How blood T cell clones changed early, along with interferon-beta, reportedly forecast response best.

Data came from immunoSEQ multiplex PCR; TCRdb stores just in-frame clones and leaves some out. Of some 87,000 clones listed, about 80% are singletons. Focal radiation was given together with CTLA-4 blockade (ipilimumab) to patients with chemo-refractory metastatic non-small-cell lung cancer. The receptor comes from a human donor with non-small cell lung cancer that progressed on radiotherapy plus ipilimumab. The sample in question was peripheral blood, obtained from a patient treated with radiotherapy plus ipilimumab. This sequence joins TRBV9 and TRBJ2-6, with D maybe TRBD1 (5 bases). The CDR3 DNA is TGTGCCAGCAGCGTAGTGGGCAGGGCTACAGGGGCCAACGTCCTGACTTTC. Translated: CASSVVGRATGANVLTF.